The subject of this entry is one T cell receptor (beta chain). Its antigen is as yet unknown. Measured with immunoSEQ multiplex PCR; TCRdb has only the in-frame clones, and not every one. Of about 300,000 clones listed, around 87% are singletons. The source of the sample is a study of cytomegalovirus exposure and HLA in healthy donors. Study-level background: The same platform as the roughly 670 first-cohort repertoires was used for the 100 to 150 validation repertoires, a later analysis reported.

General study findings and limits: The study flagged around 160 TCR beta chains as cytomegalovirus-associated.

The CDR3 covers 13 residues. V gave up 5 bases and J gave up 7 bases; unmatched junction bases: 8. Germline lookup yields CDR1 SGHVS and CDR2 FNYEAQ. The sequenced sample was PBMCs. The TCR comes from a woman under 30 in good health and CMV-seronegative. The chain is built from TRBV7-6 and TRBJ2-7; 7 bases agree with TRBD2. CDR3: CASSTGLVGEQYF. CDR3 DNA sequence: TGTGCCAGCAGCACCGGACTAGTGGGGGAGCAGTACTTC.